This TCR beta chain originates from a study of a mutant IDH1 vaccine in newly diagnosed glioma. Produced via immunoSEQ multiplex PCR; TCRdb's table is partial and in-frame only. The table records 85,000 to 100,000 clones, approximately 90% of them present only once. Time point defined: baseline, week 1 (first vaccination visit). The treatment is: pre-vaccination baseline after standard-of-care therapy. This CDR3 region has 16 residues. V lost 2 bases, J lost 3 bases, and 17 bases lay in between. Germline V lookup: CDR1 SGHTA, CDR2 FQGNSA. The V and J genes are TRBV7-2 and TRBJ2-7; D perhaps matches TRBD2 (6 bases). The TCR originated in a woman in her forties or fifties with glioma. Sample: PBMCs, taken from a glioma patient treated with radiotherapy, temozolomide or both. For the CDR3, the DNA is TGTGCCAGCAGCTTATGGGGCGGGATGGGGGGCTACGAGCAGTACTTC. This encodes CASSLWGGMGGYEQYF. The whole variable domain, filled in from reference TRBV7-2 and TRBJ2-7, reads GAGVSQSPSNKVTEKGKDVELRCDPISGHTALYWYRQSLGQGLEFLIYFQGNSAPDKSGLPSDRFSAERTGGSVSTLTIQRTQQEDSAVYLCASSLWGGMGGYEQYFGPGTRLTVT.